This T cell receptor beta chain was documented in a study of control samples from healthy donors and cancer patients. TCRdb's copy holds only in-frame clones and misses some; the assay was immunoSEQ multiplex PCR. This table holds some 120,000 clones, approximately 91% found once. CDR1 and CDR2 from the germline V gene are MGHRA and YSYEKL. V was cut by 1 base and J by 0 bases, with 8 bases left in between. The CDR3 totals 15 residues. The sequenced material came from blood. The sequence came from a man between 50 and 59 years old in good health. This rearrangement joins TRBV4-1 to TRBJ2-3, with D unclear. DNA of the CDR3: TGCGCCAGCAGCCAAGTACCCGGTAGCACAGATACGCAGTATTTT. The encoded protein is CASSQVPGSTDTQYF.